The TCR beta chain under discussion was sequenced for a study of blood T cell repertoires in COVID-19. About the study: Some COVID-19 samples were acute and others convalescent; all came from the United States, Italy and Spain. T cells, B-cell-depleted T cells, or PBMCs supplied cDNA or gDNA.

In the study's own analysis: Scientists estimated how many nucleated cells there were by amplifying reference gene primers. Sequenced by immunoSEQ multiplex PCR; TCRdb stores in-frame clones only, minus some. The V and J calls and clone size come from that table; D and trimming were worked out from the DNA. The data hold approximately 300,000 clones, with 85% observed a single time. The CDR3 runs to 15 residues. The germline gives CDR1 MGHRA, CDR2 YSYEKL. J gave up 8 bases and V 1 base, and 5 bases lay outside the gene matches. V gene TRBV4-1 combines with J gene TRBJ2-2; 9 nucleotides agree with TRBD1. This clonotype was sampled from a woman in her forties or fifties with active or convalescent COVID-19. The specimen was peripheral blood. This chain's CDR3 is CASSQVRTGAGELFF. The DNA of the CDR3 is TGCGCCAGCAGCCAAGTGCGGACAGGGGCTGGGGAGCTGTTTTTT.